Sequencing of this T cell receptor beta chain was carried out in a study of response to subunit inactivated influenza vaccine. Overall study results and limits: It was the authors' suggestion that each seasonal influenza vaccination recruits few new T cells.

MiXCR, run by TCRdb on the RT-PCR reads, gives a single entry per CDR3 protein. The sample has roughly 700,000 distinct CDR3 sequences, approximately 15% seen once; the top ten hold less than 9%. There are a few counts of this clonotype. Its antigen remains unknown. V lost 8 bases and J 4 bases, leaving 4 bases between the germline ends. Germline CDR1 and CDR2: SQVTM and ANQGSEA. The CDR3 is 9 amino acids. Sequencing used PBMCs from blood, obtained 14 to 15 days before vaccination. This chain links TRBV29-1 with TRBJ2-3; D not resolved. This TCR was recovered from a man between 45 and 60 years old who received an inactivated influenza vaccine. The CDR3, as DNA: TGCAGCACCTCAGATACGCAGTATTTT. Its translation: CSTSDTQYF.